This T cell receptor beta chain came from a study of blood T cells in healthy people across ages (dated by TCRdb to the mid-2010s). In the study overall: In model experiments, template switching captured about one uniquely barcoded TCR beta cDNA molecule for every two T cells. To track age-related changes in TCR beta repertoire diversity, the study relied on deep sequencing normalized with unique cDNA molecular identifiers. Donors were grouped into four age groups: young (average approximately 16 years), middle-aged (39), aged (roughly 62) and long-lived (around 82). Donors of different ages were randomly distributed across sequencing lanes to avoid experimental bias. Using the same blood draw, the study looked at two additional independent replicas of 1 million unique cDNA reads for two donors, one aged 18 to 30 and the other aged 80 or older.

From its cysteine to its phenylalanine, the CDR3 spans 14 amino acids. The only DNA kept is the CDR3, 42 bases in frame from the first base. V has 1 base trimmed and J has 7 bases trimmed; junction bases matching no gene number 3. Sequences DFQATT (CDR1) and SNEGSKA (CDR2) are obtained from the germline V gene (reference sequence). Study-wide findings and limitations: Because profiling used bulk unsorted PBMCs, naive and antigen-experienced compartments could not be compared conclusively. As age increased, observed TCR beta diversity per million T cells dropped in a roughly linear way, and a significant reduction was already evident by age 40. Estimates of total diversity based on one million sequenced T cells were considered lower bounds and underestimates. The long-lived group showed more naive CD4+ T cells, fewer expanded clones and increased TCR diversity than the aged group, suggesting age selection. Because donor CMV infection status was unknown, age-related changes in expanded clonotypes were potentially confounded. Observed TCR beta diversity correlated strongly with the percentage of naive T cells measured by flow cytometry.

Library preparation was by 5' RACE. Sequencing took place on an Illumina HiSeq 2500. A second PCR of roughly 6 to 11 cycles was run with a J-beta primer mix and a sample-barcoded 5' primer. Each TCR beta cDNA molecule received a unique molecular identifier from a template-switch 5' adaptor carrying 12 random nucleotides. Each sample yielded at least 3 million CDR3-containing paired-end reads. All of the RNA was converted into first-strand cDNA using the Mint cDNA synthesis kit, with a TRBC-specific oligonucleotide serving as the primer. After uracil-DNA glycosylase treatment, a first 18-cycle PCR used universal primers M1SS and BC2_uni_R on all cDNA. On the study's bioinformatics: For normalization, 1 million high-quality reads, each with a distinct molecular identifier, were randomly selected from each sample. Instead of being binned into consensus sequences, reads that shared molecular identifiers were thrown out. MiTCR, run with a Q25 quality threshold and the strictest error-elimination algorithm, handled CDR3 identification, clonotype clustering and error correction. A nonparametric unseen species model with Euler transformation was used to estimate a lower bound on total TCR beta diversity. In TCRdb, the public reads were trimmed at Q25 with fastp and aligned with MiXCR, with productive beta chains retained. When rows share a CDR3 protein, they turn into one entry using the most common DNA and genes. TCRdb, rather than the study authors, made the V and J calls. This sample holds around 790,000 distinct CDR3 sequences; 40% to 50% were observed only once. Roughly 19% of the sample rests with the top ten.

Comments on this clonotype: What antigen it recognizes has not been identified. The record has no base qualities; no much larger clone is one base away.

The approximately 39 donors, aged about 6 to 100 years, were systemically healthy Caucasian individuals from Russia. Ten milliliters of peripheral blood were collected from each donor into EDTA-treated Vacutainer tubes. PBMCs were isolated by Ficoll-Paque density-gradient centrifugation, with at least 6 million obtained per sample. Total RNA, at least 6 micrograms per sample, was extracted from PBMCs with Trizol reagent. Naive CD45RAhigh/CD27high T cell percentages were measured by flow cytometry on a PBMC aliquot from every donor. This sequence originates from a man aged 55 to 70 in good health. Sequencing was performed on blood. The chain is encoded by TRBV20-1 joined to TRBJ2-1, with TRBD1 matching 11 junction bases. The CDR3 sequence is CSARGGQGANEQFF. The DNA sequence is TGCAGTGCTAGAGGCGGACAGGGGGCGAATGAGCAGTTCTTC.